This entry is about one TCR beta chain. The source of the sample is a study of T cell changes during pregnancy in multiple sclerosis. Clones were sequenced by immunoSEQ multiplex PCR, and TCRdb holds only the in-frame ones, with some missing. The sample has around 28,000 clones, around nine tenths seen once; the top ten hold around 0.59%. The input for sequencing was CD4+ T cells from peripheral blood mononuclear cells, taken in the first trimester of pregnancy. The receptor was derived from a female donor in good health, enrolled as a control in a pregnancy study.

CDR3 residues: CASSPGTRGSYEQYF. CDR3 sequence (DNA): TGTGCCAGCAGCCCCGGGACAAGGGGTTCCTACGAGCAGTACTTC. This chain connects TRBV11-2 to TRBJ2-7; possible D gene TRBD1, 6 bases. V lost 5 bases and J 1 base, leaving 15 bases between the germline ends. The germline V gene has CDR1 SGHAT and CDR2 FQNNGV. The CDR3 has 15 residues.